Listed here are 23 T cell receptor beta chains from one sample, sequenced in a study of T cell repertoires in cytomegalovirus infection. The antigens these receptors bind are not known. MiXCR, applied by TCRdb to the reads, yields one record per CDR3 protein. The sample lists roughly 730,000 distinct CDR3 sequences, around 35% occurring once. Sequencing was performed on cultured PBMCs, taken from culture after CMV antigen stimulation. Receptor source: a human donor in good health (CMV status not recorded). Some clones in this sample may be carry-over from other donors' samples.

This clonotype was detected a few times. The gene calls are TRBV7-6 and TRBJ1-2, with no clear D. CDR1 is SGHVS and CDR2 is FNYEAQ in the germline V gene. Trimming removed 2 bases at V and 2 bases at J, with 9 bases between. There are 14 residues in the CDR3. The CDR3 sequence is CASSLYETNYGYTF. CDR3 nucleotides: TGTGCCAGCAGCTTATATGAGACCAACTATGGCTACACCTTC.

The V and J genes are TRBV29-1 and TRBJ1-4; TRBD1 might be the D (5 bases). This CDR3 is built from 13 residues. Germline V lookup: CDR1 SQVTM, CDR2 ANQGSEA. Trimming shortened V by 7 bases and J by 4 bases, and 13 bases separated the two germline ends. The CDR3 coding sequence is TGCAGCGGTGGGGCTGGCTATAATGAAAAACTGTTTTTT. Its protein product is CSGGAGYNEKLFF. Looking up the rest from reference TRBV29-1 and TRBJ1-4 gives the full variable domain: SAVISQKPSRDICQRGTSLTIQCQVDSQVTMMFWYRQQPGQSLTLIATANQGSEATYESGFVIDKFPISRPNLTFSTLTVSNMSPEDSSIYLCSGGAGYNEKLFFGSGTQLSVL.

This clonotype appeared a few times. The J gene is TRBJ2-7, the V gene TRBV6-2 or TRBV6-3; D ambiguous. The CDR3 runs 13 residues. V lost 6 bases to trimming and J lost 3 bases, with 12 bases between them. CDR1 is MNHEY and CDR2 is SVGEGT in the germline V gene. DNA of the CDR3: TGTGCCAGCAGGCCAGCTATCTACTACGAGCAGTACTTC. Its translation is CASRPAIYYEQYF.

CDR3 nucleotides: TGTGCCAGCAGCTTAGAATGGTCTTCCTACGAGCAGTACTTC. Its translation: CASSLEWSSYEQYF. The rearrangement uses TRBV11-2 and TRBJ2-7, with D unclear. The CDR3 sequence is 14 residues long. V was shortened by 0 bases and J by 1 base, with 7 bases between the two germline ends. CDR1 is SGHAT and CDR2 is FQNNGV in the germline V gene. Full variable domain (remainder filled in from reference TRBV11-2 and TRBJ2-7): EAGVAQSPRYKIIEKRQSVAFWCNPISGHATLYWYQQILGQGPKLLIQFQNNGVVDDSQLPKDRFSAERLKGVDSTLKIQPAKLEDSAVYLCASSLEWSSYEQYFGPGTRLTVT.

This clonotype was counted a few times. This chain uses TRBV15 with TRBJ1-5; a possible D gene is TRBD1 (5 bases). V was trimmed by 0 bases and J by 1 base, leaving 7 bases between them. The CDR3 sequence is 15 residues long. CDR1 and CDR2 (germline): LNHNV, YYDKDF (reference sequence). CDR3 sequence (DNA): TGTGCCACCAGCAGAGAACGGGACAGCAATCAGCCCCAGCATTTT. As protein: CATSRERDSNQPQHF.

This chain uses TRBV11-3 with TRBJ2-3, with no clear D. Germline CDR1 SGHNT, CDR2 YENEEA. The V and J ends lost 3 bases and 5 bases respectively, with 15 bases between them. The CDR3 runs 15 residues. The CDR3: CASSLGGRNQDTQYF. The DNA for the CDR3 is TGTGCCAGCAGCTTGGGCGGTCGGAATCAAGATACGCAGTATTTT.

This clonotype was counted many times. The CDR3 nucleotides read TGTGCCAGCAGTTTCCTGGGGGACAGGGACACTGAAGCTTTCTTT. This encodes CASSFLGDRDTEAFF. The chain recombines TRBV6-1 with TRBJ1-1; 9 nucleotides align to TRBD1. The V segment lost 5 bases and the J segment 3 bases; nucleotides outside the gene matches: 7. There are 15 residues in the CDR3. Germline V CDR1 and CDR2: MNHNS, SASEGT.

The rearrangement links TRBV7-9 to TRBJ2-1, with 9 bases that match TRBD1. The germline CDR1 and CDR2 sequences are SEHNR and FQNEAQ (reference sequence). Unmatched junction bases numbered 11, after V lost 8 bases and J lost 6 bases. This CDR3 comprises 15 residues. CDR3: CASRLGTGISNEQFF. CDR3 DNA: TGTGCCAGCCGCCTGGGGACAGGGATCTCCAATGAGCAGTTCTTC. Looking up the rest from reference TRBV7-9 and TRBJ2-1 gives the full variable domain: DTGVSQNPRHKITKRGQNVTFRCDPISEHNRLYWYRQTLGQGPEFLTYFQNEAQLEKSRLLSDRFSAERPKGSFSTLEIQRTEQGDSAMYLCASRLGTGISNEQFFGPGTRLTVL.

In DNA, the CDR3 is TGTGCCATCAGTGACGGGACTAGCGGACCCTGGGGGCAGTACTTC. Translating it yields CAISDGTSGPWGQYF. The V and J genes are TRBV10-3 and TRBJ2-7, with 11 bases lining up with TRBD2. The CDR3 is made up of 15 amino acids. The ends lost 3 bases at V and 9 bases at J; junction bases unmatched: 10. CDR1 and CDR2 from the germline V gene are ENHRY and SYGVKD.

The chain joins TRBV4-1 to TRBJ2-1; D ambiguous. CDR3 size: 13 residues. The V gene's germline CDR1 is MGHRA and CDR2 YSYEKL. The V end was cut by 2 bases, the J end by 6 bases, with 8 bases between. The CDR3 sequence is CASSQPLRNEQFF. The CDR3 nucleotides are TGCGCCAGCAGCCAACCCCTGCGCAATGAGCAGTTCTTC.

This clonotype is a singleton in its sample. The chain employs TRBV5-5 and TRBJ2-2; possible D gene TRBD2, 6 bases. Germline assignment: CDR1 SGHKS and CDR2 YYEKEE (reference sequence). V lost 4 bases to trimming and J lost 3 bases, with 16 bases between them. This CDR3 comprises 16 residues. CDR3 loop: CASSPPVPGDTGELFF. The CDR3 DNA reads TGTGCCAGCAGCCCGCCCGTCCCGGGGGACACCGGGGAGCTGTTTTTT.

This chain joins TRBV11-1 and TRBJ2-1; TRBD2 aligns across 9 bases. In germline, CDR1 is SGHAT, CDR2 FQDESV (reference sequence). The CDR3 spans 17 residues. J was trimmed by 0 bases and V by 2 bases; bases with no gene match: 5. CDR3 nucleotides: TGTGCCAGCAGCTTATCTAGCGGGGCGAGCTCCTACAATGAGCAGTTCTTC. It is translated as CASSLSSGASSYNEQFF.

This clonotype was seen at least ten times. The rearrangement joins TRBV7-8 to TRBJ2-1; 8 positions agree with TRBD1. This CDR3 has 20 amino acids. In germline, CDR1 is SGHVS, CDR2 FQNEAQ. The junction had 19 bases not matched to a gene; V was cut back by 0 bases and J by 6 bases. CDR3 residues: CASSLARQGSLRVRSNEQFF. The DNA for the CDR3 is TGTGCCAGCAGCTTAGCGAGACAGGGGTCCCTTCGGGTTAGATCCAATGAGCAGTTCTTC. Combining the CDR3 with reference TRBV7-8 and TRBJ2-1 gives the whole variable domain GAGVSQSPRYKVAKRGQDVALRCDPISGHVSLFWYQQALGQGPEFLTYFQNEAQLDKSGLPSDRFFAERPEGSVSTLKIQRTQQEDSAVYLCASSLARQGSLRVRSNEQFFGPGTRLTVL.

The gene calls are TRBV7-2 and TRBJ2-3, with 7 bases identical to TRBD2. Germline lookup yields CDR1 SGHTA and CDR2 FQGNSA. V shed 1 base and J 5 bases; nucleotides not matched to a gene: 9. This CDR3 contains 16 residues. The CDR3 bases are TGTGCCAGCAGCTTAGTTGGGGGGGGGTACGGAGATACGCAGTATTTT. Encoded protein: CASSLVGGGYGDTQYF.

CDR3 residues: CASNPGRGLGYTF. The DNA for the CDR3 is TGTGCCAGCAACCCCGGGAGGGGCTTGGGCTACACCTTC. The rearrangement links TRBV6-2 or TRBV6-3 to TRBJ1-2; TRBD1 is a possible D gene (5 bases). Germline assignment: CDR1 MNHEY and CDR2 SVGEGT. CDR3 length: 13 residues. Trimming left V 7 bases short and J 8 bases short, with 17 bases between.

The chain recombines TRBV27 with TRBJ1-1, with TRBD1 identical over 7 bases. This CDR3 has 14 residues. Per the germline V gene, CDR1 is MNHEY and CDR2 is SMNVEV (reference sequence). The ends lost 9 bases at V and 0 bases at J; junction bases unmatched: 7. The CDR3 bases are TGTGCCAGTATGCCGGGGACAGTGAACACTGAAGCTTTCTTT. Translating it yields CASMPGTVNTEAFF.

The V and J genes are TRBV7-2 and TRBJ1-2; 9 positions match TRBD1. J gave up 4 bases and V 4 bases, and 16 bases lay outside the gene matches. This CDR3 region has 18 residues. Germline assignment: CDR1 SGHTA and CDR2 FQGNSA. The CDR3 protein is CASSSQVTGTGPIYGYTF. The CDR3 nucleotides are TGTGCCAGCAGCTCTCAAGTTACCGGGACAGGGCCTATCTATGGCTACACCTTC.

V and J are TRBV20-1 and TRBJ2-1; either TRBD1 or TRBD2 may fit D (5 bases each). This CDR3 is 15 amino acids long. Germline CDR1 is DFQATT and CDR2 is SNEGSKA (reference sequence). The V and J ends lost 0 bases and 4 bases respectively, with 13 bases between them. The CDR3 here is CSARDRRWGYNEQFF. CDR3 bases: TGCAGTGCTAGAGATAGGCGCTGGGGGTACAATGAGCAGTTCTTC.

The chain is built from TRBV4-3 and TRBJ2-7; D remains unclear. This CDR3 comprises 14 residues. Trimming took 1 base from V and 4 from J, leaving 11 bases between them. The germline V gene has CDR1 LGHNA and CDR2 YSLEER. The CDR3 here is CASSQGESRYEQYF. The CDR3 bases are TGCGCCAGCAGCCAAGGGGAATCTCGGTACGAGCAGTACTTC.

The rearrangement links TRBV29-1 to TRBJ1-1; D might be TRBD1 (6 bases). Germline V gives CDR1 SQVTM, CDR2 ANQGSEA. The CDR3 consists of 11 residues. With 5 bases removed from V and 9 bases from J, the gap between germline ends came to 13 bases. DNA for the CDR3: TGCAGCGTTCATGAGGGGGGGAAAGCTTTCTTT. This codes for CSVHEGGKAFF.

The rearrangement uses TRBV30 and TRBJ1-5, with a possible D match to TRBD1 (5 bases). The V end was cut by 1 base, the J end by 7 bases, with 11 bases between. CDR3 length: 13 residues. Germline lookup yields CDR1 GTSNPN and CDR2 SVGIG (reference sequence). The CDR3 DNA is TGTGCCTGGAGTGGGGGCTCAGGACAGCCCCAGCATTTT. Protein: CAWSGGSGQPQHF. Drawing the rest from reference TRBV30 and TRBJ1-5, the complete variable domain is SQTIHQWPATLVQPVGSPLSLECTVEGTSNPNLYWYRQAAGRGLQLLFYSVGIGQISSEVPQNLSASRPQDRQFILSSKKLLLSDSGFYLCAWSGGSGQPQHFGDGTRLSIL.

The V call is TRBV18, the J call TRBJ1-6; TRBD1 matches 9 bases. Per the germline V gene, CDR1 is KGHSH and CDR2 is LQKENI. V lost 5 bases to trimming and J lost 8 bases; unmatched junction nucleotides: 4. CDR3 length: 14 residues. For the CDR3, the DNA is TGTGCCAGCTCAACAGGGGGCAAGGATTCACCCCTCCACTTT. The encoded protein is CASSTGGKDSPLHF.

The rearrangement joins TRBV19 to TRBJ1-2, with unresolved D. Germline values: CDR1 LNHDA, CDR2 SQIVND (reference sequence). There are 13 residues in the CDR3. The V and J ends lost 1 base and 3 bases respectively, with 6 bases between them. The CDR3 DNA reads TGTGCCAGTAGTATAGGCCGGGACTATGGCTACACCTTC. This codes for CASSIGRDYGYTF.